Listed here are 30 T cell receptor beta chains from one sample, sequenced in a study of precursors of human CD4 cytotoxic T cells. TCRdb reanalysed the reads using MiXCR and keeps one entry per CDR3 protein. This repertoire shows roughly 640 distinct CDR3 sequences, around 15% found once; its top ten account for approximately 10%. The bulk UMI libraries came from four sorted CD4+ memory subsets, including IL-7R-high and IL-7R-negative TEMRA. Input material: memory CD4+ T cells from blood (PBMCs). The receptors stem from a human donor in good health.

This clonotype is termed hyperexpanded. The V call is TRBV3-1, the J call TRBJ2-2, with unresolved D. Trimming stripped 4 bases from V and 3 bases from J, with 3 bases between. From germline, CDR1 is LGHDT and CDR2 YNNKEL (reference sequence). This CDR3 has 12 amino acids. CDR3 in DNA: TGTGCCAGCAGCCTATACACCGGGGAGCTGTTTTTT. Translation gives CASSLYTGELFF.

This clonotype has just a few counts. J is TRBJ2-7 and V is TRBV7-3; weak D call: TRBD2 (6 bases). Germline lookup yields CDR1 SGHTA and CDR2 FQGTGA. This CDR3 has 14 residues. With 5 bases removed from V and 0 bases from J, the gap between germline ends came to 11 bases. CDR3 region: CASSPRGISYEQYF. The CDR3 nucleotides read TGTGCCAGCAGCCCACGGGGGATCTCCTACGAGCAGTACTTC. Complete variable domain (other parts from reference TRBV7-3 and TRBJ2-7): GAGVSQTPSNKVTEKGKYVELRCDPISGHTALYWYRQSLGQGPEFLIYFQGTGAADDSGLPNDRFFAVRPEGSVSTLKIQRTERGDSAVYLCASSPRGISYEQYFGPGTRLTVT.

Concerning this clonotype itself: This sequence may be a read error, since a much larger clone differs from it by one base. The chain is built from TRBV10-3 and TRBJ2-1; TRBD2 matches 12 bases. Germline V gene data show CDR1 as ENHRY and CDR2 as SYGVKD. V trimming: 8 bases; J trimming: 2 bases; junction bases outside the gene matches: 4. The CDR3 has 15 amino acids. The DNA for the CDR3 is TGTGCCATCGGCCGGACTAGCGGGGCCTACAATGAGCAGTTCTTC. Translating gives CAIGRTSGAYNEQFF.

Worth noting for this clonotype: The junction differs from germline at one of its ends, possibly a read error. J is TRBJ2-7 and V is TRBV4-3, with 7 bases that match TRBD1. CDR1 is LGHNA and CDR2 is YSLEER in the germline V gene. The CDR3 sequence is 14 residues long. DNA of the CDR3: TGCGCCAACAGCCAAGACAGGGCAGGCGACGAGCAGTACTTC. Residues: CANSQDRAGDEQYF.

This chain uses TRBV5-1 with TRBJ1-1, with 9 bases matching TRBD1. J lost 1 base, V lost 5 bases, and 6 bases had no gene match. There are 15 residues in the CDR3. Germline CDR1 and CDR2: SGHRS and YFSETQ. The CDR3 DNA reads TGCGCCAGCAGTTCCGGGACAGGGTCGAACACTGAAGCTTTCTTT. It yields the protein CASSSGTGSNTEAFF.

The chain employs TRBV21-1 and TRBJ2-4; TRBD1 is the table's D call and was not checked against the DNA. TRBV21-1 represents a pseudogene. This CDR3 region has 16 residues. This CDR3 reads CASSKIYRGSKNIQYF. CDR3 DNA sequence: TGTGCCAGCAGCAAAATATACAGGGGTTCCAAAAACATTCAGTACTTC.

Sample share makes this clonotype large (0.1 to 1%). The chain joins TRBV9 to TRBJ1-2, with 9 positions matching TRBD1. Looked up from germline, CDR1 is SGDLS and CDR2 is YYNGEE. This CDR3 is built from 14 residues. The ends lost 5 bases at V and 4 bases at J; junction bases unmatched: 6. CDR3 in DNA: TGTGCCAGCAGGAGGACAGGGGTGAGCTATGGCTACACCTTC. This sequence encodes CASRRTGVSYGYTF. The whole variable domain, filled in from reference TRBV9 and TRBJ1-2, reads DSGVTQTPKHLITATGQRVTLRCSPRSGDLSVYWYQQSLDQGLQFLIQYYNGEERAKGNILERFSAQQFPDLHSELNLSSLELGDSALYFCASRRTGVSYGYTFGSGTRLTVV.

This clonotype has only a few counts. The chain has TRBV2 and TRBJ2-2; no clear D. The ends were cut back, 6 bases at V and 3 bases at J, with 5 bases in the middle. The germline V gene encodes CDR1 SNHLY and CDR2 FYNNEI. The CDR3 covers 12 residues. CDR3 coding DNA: TGTGCCAGCAGAAAAGACACCGGGGAGCTGTTTTTT. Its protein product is CASRKDTGELFF. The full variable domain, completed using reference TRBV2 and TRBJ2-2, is EPEVTQTPSHQVTQMGQEVILRCVPISNHLYFYWYRQILGQKVEFLVSFYNNEISEKSEIFDDQFSVERPDGSNFTLKIRSTKLEDSAMYFCASRKDTGELFFGEGSRLTVL.

CDR3 protein: CATGRSGKENTGELFF. The CDR3 bases are TGTGCCACCGGACGTAGCGGGAAAGAGAACACCGGGGAGCTGTTTTTT. The chain is built from TRBV18 and TRBJ2-2, with 8 bases identical to TRBD2. This CDR3 comprises 16 residues. Germline-derived CDR1 and CDR2 are KGHSH and LQKENI. J lost 1 base, V lost 10 bases, and 11 bases had no gene match.

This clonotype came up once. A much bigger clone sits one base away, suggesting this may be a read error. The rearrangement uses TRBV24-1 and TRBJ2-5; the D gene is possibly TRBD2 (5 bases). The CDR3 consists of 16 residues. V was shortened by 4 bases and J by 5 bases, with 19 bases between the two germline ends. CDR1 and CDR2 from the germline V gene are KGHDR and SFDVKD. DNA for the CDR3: TGTGCCACCAGTGAATCTGGACTGGTTGCACGGGAGACCCAGTACTTC. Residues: CATSESGLVARETQYF.

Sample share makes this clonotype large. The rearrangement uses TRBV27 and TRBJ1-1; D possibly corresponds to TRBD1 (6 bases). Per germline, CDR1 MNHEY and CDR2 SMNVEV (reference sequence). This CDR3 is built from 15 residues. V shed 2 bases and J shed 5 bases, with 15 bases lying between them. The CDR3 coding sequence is TGTGCCAGCAGTTTAGATCCGGGGGCGTCGACTGAAGCTTTCTTT. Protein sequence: CASSLDPGASTEAFF.

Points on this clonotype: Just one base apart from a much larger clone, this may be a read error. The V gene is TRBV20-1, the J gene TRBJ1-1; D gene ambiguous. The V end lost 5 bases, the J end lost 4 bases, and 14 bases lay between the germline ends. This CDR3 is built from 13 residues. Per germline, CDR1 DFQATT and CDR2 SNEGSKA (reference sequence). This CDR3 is CSAARDLSTEAFF. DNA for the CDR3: TGCAGTGCTGCACGGGATTTGAGCACTGAAGCTTTCTTT.

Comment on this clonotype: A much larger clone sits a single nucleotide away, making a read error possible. DNA of the CDR3: TGTGCCAGCAGTGTACAGGAGGTATCCTACGAGCAGTACTTC. Translation gives CASSVQEVSYEQYF. V and J are TRBV6-1 and TRBJ2-7; the D gene could be TRBD1 or TRBD2 (5 bases each). V gave up 4 bases and J gave up 1 base, with 11 bases separating them. Germline-derived CDR1 and CDR2 are MNHNS and SASEGT. CDR3 length equals 14 residues.

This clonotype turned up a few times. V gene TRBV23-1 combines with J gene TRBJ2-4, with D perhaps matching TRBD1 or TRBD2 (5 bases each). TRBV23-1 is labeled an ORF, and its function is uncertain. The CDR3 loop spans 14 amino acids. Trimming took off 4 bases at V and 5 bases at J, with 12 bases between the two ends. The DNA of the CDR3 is TGCGCCAGCAGTCCCCACGGGGCCCAAAACATTCAGTACTTC. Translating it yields CASSPHGAQNIQYF.

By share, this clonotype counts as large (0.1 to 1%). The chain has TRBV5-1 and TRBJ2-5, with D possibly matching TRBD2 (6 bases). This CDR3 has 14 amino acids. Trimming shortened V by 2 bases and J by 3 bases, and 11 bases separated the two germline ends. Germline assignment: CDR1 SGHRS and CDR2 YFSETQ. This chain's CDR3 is CASSFAPGEETQYF. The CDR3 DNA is TGCGCCAGCAGCTTCGCTCCGGGGGAAGAGACCCAGTACTTC.

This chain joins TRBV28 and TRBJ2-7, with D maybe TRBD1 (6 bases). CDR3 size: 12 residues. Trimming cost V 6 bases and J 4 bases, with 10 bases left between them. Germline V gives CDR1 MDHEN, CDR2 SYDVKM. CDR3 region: CASSQQGYEQYF. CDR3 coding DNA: TGTGCCAGCAGCCAACAGGGTTACGAGCAGTACTTC.

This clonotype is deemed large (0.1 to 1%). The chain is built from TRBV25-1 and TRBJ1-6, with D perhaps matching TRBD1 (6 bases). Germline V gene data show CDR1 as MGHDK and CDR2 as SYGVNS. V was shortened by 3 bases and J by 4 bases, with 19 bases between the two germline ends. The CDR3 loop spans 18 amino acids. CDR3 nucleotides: TGTGCCAGCAGTGATCTCTCCCGACAGGATACATATAATTCACCCCTCCACTTT. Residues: CASSDLSRQDTYNSPLHF.

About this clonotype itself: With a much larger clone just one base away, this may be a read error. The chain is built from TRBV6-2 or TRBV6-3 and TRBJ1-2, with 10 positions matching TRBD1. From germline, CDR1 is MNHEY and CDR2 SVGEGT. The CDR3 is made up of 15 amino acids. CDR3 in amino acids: CASSPRDRGNYGYIF. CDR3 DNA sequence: TGTGCCAGCAGCCCCCGGGACAGGGGTAACTATGGCTACATCTTC.

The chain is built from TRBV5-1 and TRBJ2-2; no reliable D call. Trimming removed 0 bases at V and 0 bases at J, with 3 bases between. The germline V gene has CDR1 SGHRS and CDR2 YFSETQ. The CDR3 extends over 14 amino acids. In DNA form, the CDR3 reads TGCGCCAGCAGCTTGGCCGCGAACACCGGGGAGCTGTTTTTT. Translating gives CASSLAANTGELFF.

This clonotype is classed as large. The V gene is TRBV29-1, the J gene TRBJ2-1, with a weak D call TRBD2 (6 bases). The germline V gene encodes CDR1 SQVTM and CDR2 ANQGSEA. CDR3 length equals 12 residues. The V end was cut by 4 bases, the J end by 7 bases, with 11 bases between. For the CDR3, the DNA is TGCAGCGTTGGCAATAGCGGTAATGAGCAGTTCTTC. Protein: CSVGNSGNEQFF.

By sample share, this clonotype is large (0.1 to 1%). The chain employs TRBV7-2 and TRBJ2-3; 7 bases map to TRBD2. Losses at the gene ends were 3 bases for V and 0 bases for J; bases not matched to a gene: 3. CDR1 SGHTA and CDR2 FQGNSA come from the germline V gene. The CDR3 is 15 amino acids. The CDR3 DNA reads TGTGCCAGCAGCTTTGACGGGAGGAGCACAGATACGCAGTATTTT. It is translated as CASSFDGRSTDTQYF.

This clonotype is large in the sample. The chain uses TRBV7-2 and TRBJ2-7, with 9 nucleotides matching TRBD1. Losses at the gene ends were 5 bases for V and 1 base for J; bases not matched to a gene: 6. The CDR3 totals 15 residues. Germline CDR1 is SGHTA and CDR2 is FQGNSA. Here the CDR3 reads CASSGGTGPSYEQYF. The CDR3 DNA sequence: TGTGCCAGCAGCGGGGGGACAGGGCCTTCCTACGAGCAGTACTTC.

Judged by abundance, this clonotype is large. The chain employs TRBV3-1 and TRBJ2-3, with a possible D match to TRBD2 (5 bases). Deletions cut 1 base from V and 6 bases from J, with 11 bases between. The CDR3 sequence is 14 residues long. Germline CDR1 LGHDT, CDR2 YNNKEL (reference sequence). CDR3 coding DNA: TGTGCCAGCAGCCAAGGCTCTCGCGGGGATACGCAGTATTTT. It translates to CASSQGSRGDTQYF.

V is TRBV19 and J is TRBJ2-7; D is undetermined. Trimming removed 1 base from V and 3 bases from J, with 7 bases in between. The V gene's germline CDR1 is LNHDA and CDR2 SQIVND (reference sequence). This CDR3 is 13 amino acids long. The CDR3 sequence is CASSIAQFYEQYF. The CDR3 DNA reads TGTGCCAGTAGTATAGCACAGTTCTACGAGCAGTACTTC. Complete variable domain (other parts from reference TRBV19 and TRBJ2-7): DGGITQSPKYLFRKEGQNVTLSCEQNLNHDAMYWYRQDPGQGLRLIYYSQIVNDFQKGDIAEGYSVSREKKESFPLTVTSAQKNPTAFYLCASSIAQFYEQYFGPGTRLTVT.

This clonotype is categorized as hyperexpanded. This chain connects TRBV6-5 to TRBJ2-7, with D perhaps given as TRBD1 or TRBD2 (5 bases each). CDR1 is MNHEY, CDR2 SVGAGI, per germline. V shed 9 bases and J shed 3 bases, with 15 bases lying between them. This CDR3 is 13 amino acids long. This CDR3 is CASRKAGSYEQYF. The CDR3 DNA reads TGTGCCAGTCGGAAGGCAGGGAGCTACGAGCAGTACTTC.

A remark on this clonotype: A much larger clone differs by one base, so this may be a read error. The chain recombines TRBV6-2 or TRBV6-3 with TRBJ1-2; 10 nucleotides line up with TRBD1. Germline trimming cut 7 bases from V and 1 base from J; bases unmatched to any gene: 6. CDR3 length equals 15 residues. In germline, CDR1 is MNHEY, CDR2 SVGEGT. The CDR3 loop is CASNPRDRGNYGYTF. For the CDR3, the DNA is TGTGCCAGCAACCCCCGGGACAGGGGTAACTATGGCTACACCTTC.

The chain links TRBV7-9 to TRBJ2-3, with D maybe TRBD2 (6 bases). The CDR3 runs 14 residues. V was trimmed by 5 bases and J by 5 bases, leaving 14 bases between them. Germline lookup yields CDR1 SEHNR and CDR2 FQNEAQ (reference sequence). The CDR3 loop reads CASSQAGLGDTQYF. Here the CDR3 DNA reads TGTGCCAGCAGCCAAGCGGGTTTGGGAGATACGCAGTATTTT.

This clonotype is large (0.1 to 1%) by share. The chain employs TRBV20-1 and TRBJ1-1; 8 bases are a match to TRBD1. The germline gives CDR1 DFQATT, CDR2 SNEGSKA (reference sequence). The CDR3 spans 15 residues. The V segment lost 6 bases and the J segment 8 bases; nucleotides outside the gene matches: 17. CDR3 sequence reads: CSAKGQAGWGIEAFF. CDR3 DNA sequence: TGCAGTGCCAAGGGACAGGCTGGATGGGGCATCGAAGCTTTCTTT.

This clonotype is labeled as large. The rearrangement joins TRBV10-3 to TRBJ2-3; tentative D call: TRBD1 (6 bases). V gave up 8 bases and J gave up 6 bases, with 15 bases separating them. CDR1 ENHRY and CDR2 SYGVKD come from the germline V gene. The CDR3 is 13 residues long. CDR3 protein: CAIQGTPGDTQYF. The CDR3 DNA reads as TGTGCCATCCAGGGGACCCCCGGGGATACGCAGTATTTT.

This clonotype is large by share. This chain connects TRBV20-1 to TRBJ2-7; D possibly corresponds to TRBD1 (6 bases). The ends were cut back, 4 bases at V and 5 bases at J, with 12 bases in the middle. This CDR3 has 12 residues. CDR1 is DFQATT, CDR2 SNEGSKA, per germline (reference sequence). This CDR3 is CSAKEGGNEQYF. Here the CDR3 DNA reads TGCAGTGCTAAGGAAGGGGGAAACGAGCAGTACTTC.